This entry describes one T cell receptor beta chain. Antigen unknown. This sample was included in a study of graft-versus-host responses after intestinal transplantation. Study-level points and caveats: The study associated peak circulating GvH clone levels with early post-transplant HvG declines.

Germline values: CDR1 SGHAT, CDR2 FQNNGV. The CDR3 consists of 15 residues. Trimming pared 2 bases from V and 6 bases from J, leaving 17 bases between. Assay used: immunoSEQ multiplex PCR; TCRdb lists only in-frame clones, some missing. The data contain about 83,000 clones, 85% to 90% of them seen just once; the ten biggest clones take up roughly 0.37%. The TCR originated in a human donor who received an intestinal transplant. This rearrangement joins TRBV11-2 to TRBJ2-7, with a weak D call TRBD1 (6 bases). The material was unstimulated CD4+ T cells sorted from spleen or lymph node cells, obtained before intestinal transplant. Written as DNA, the CDR3 is TGTGCCAGCAGCTTAACAGGGCAGTCCTCCGCCGAGCAGTACTTC. This gives the protein CASSLTGQSSAEQYF.